The source of this T cell receptor beta chain is a study of T cells in Graves' hyperthyroidism and ophthalmopathy. Study-level findings and limits: In the blood, most expanded thyroid clonotypes above 0.001 appeared as well.

RNA transcripts yielded amplified TCR beta CDR3 regions. The HTBI set primed first-round TCR CDR3 RT-PCR. MiXCR, applied by TCRdb to the multiplex PCR reads, yields one record per CDR3 protein. The repertoire has 300,000 to 400,000 distinct CDR3 sequences, around a sixth of them found once; the top ten carry under 55%. Many counts were recorded for this clonotype. What it recognizes is unknown. Source material: blood. The origin of this receptor is a woman in her 50s with Graves' hyperthyroidism.

The CDR3 loop reads CASSPRQGIEEKLFF. Here the CDR3 DNA reads TGTGCCAGCAGCCCCCGACAGGGTATCGAGGAAAAACTGTTTTTT. The J gene is TRBJ1-4, the V gene TRBV3-1; 7 bases align to TRBD1. Germline CDR1 reads LGHDT; CDR2 reads YNNKEL (reference sequence). The CDR3 spans 15 residues. The trim removed 4 bases at V and 8 bases at J, leaving 10 bases unmatched. The full variable domain, in which reference TRBV3-1 and TRBJ1-4 provide the parts outside the CDR3, is DTAVSQTPKYLVTQMGNDKSIKCEQNLGHDTMYWYKQDSKKFLKIMFSYNNKELIINETVPNRFSPKSPDKAHLNLHINSLELGDSAVYFCASSPRQGIEEKLFFGSGTQLSVL.